Below, 28 T cell receptor beta chains from the same sample are listed, as sequenced in a study of vaccination and CD4 T cells after COVID-19. Time point denoted: late sampling 161 to 241 days after vaccination in three convalescent patients. TCRdb independently ran MiXCR on the PCR reads; one entry per CDR3 protein. Of some 40,000 distinct CDR3 sequences detected, about 35% appear once; the ten largest clones hold approximately 5%. This sample comprised CD4+ T cells from blood, obtained about 7 months after SARS-CoV-2 vaccination. The receptors derive from a human donor who had recovered from COVID-19.

J is TRBJ1-5 and V is TRBV6-1; no clear D. V lost 6 bases to trimming and J lost 3 bases, with 9 bases between them. CDR1 and CDR2 (germline): MNHNS, SASEGT. This CDR3 is built from 13 residues. The CDR3 coding sequence is TGTGCCAGCAGATCCGGGTACAATCAGCCCCAGCATTTT. Its translation: CASRSGYNQPQHF.

Only a few counts were recorded for this clonotype. J is TRBJ1-1 and V is TRBV6-5; 10 nucleotides align to TRBD1. CDR1 is MNHEY and CDR2 is SVGAGI in the germline V gene. CDR3 length equals 16 residues. V lost 2 bases to trimming and J lost 8 bases; unmatched junction nucleotides: 11. The CDR3 protein is CASSYPTGGGPVEAFF. CDR3 in DNA: TGTGCCAGCAGTTACCCGACAGGGGGCGGCCCCGTCGAAGCTTTCTTT.

This clonotype showed up just a few times. The J gene is TRBJ1-2, the V gene TRBV6-1; D perhaps matches TRBD1 (6 bases). Trimming pared 6 bases from V and 4 bases from J, leaving 9 bases between. The germline gives CDR1 MNHNS, CDR2 SASEGT. The CDR3 sequence is 12 residues long. CDR3 DNA sequence: TGTGCCAGCAGGGAACAGGGCTATGGCTACACCTTC. Translating it yields CASREQGYGYTF.

There are a few counts of this clonotype. The rearrangement uses TRBV24-1 and TRBJ2-3; 12 bases map to TRBD2. Germline V gene lookup returns CDR1 KGHDR and CDR2 SFDVKD. The V gene end was trimmed by 0 bases and the J gene end by 1 base; junction bases not matched to a gene: 4. CDR3 size: 18 residues. DNA for the CDR3: TGTGCCACCAGTGATTTGGGAGGGACTAGCGGGCGCACAGATACGCAGTATTTT. It translates to CATSDLGGTSGRTDTQYF.

A few counts support this clonotype. The chain couples TRBV2 to TRBJ1-1, with a tentative D call TRBD1 (5 bases). The V end was cut by 7 bases, the J end by 1 base, with 13 bases between. The CDR3 totals 14 residues. Germline lookup yields CDR1 SNHLY and CDR2 FYNNEI. CDR3 in DNA: TGTGCCAGCAATCAAGGGGTAACGAACACTGAAGCTTTCTTT. Translating it yields CASNQGVTNTEAFF.

This clonotype has only a few counts. The chain recombines TRBV10-3 with TRBJ2-3; D uncertain. The germline gives CDR1 ENHRY, CDR2 SYGVKD. The CDR3 extends over 14 amino acids. The V end lost 7 bases, the J end lost 3 bases, and 14 bases lay between the germline ends. The CDR3 region is CAITPAGATDTQYF. CDR3 nucleotide sequence: TGTGCCATCACCCCTGCCGGAGCAACAGATACGCAGTATTTT.

This chain connects TRBV20-1 to TRBJ2-5, with TRBD1 identical over 7 bases. Germline values: CDR1 DFQATT, CDR2 SNEGSKA (reference sequence). V lost 7 bases to trimming and J lost 5 bases; unmatched junction nucleotides: 7. This CDR3 is 12 amino acids long. For the CDR3, the DNA is TGCAGTGGACAGGGAAGTCGGGAGACCCAGTACTTC. Its protein is CSGQGSRETQYF.

The genes are TRBV19 and TRBJ1-6; D is possibly TRBD1 (6 bases). Deletions cut 5 bases from V and 0 bases from J, with 11 bases between. CDR3 size: 16 residues. Germline V gene lookup returns CDR1 LNHDA and CDR2 SQIVND (reference sequence). CDR3 DNA sequence: TGTGCCAGTAGTGTCCAGGGGAGCTCCTATAATTCACCCCTCCACTTT. It encodes CASSVQGSSYNSPLHF.

The V gene is TRBV20-1, the J gene TRBJ1-2; 9 bases are a match to TRBD1. This CDR3 is built from 13 residues. V lost 6 bases to trimming and J lost 1 base; unmatched junction nucleotides: 3. CDR1 and CDR2 (germline): DFQATT, SNEGSKA (reference sequence). The CDR3 DNA follows: TGCAGTGCCAGACAGGGGGTTAACTATGGCTACACCTTC. Its protein product is CSARQGVNYGYTF.

In its sample, this clonotype was seen a few times. This CDR3 reads CASSREAGVGTDTQYF. CDR3 in DNA: TGTGCCAGTAGTAGGGAAGCGGGAGTTGGAACAGATACGCAGTATTTT. The gene calls are TRBV19 and TRBJ2-3; 8 bases map to TRBD2. The germline gives CDR1 LNHDA, CDR2 SQIVND (reference sequence). The CDR3 has 16 amino acids. Germline trimming cut 4 bases from V and 3 bases from J; bases unmatched to any gene: 9.

Within the sample, this clonotype is medium-sized. This chain connects TRBV15 to TRBJ2-3, with TRBD2 as a possible D gene (5 bases). V lost 5 bases and J 3 bases, leaving 12 bases between the germline ends. The CDR3 runs to 14 residues. Germline V gene sequence: CDR1 LNHNV, CDR2 YYDKDF (reference sequence). The CDR3 DNA reads as TGTGCCACCAGCGGTAGCGCTACAACAGATACGCAGTATTTT. Protein sequence: CATSGSATTDTQYF.

CDR3 protein: CASSYGGAEAFF. The CDR3 nucleotides read TGTGCCAGCAGTTACGGGGGGGCTGAAGCTTTCTTT. This chain uses TRBV6-2 or TRBV6-3 with TRBJ1-1, with TRBD1 as a possible D gene (5 bases). V lost 2 bases and J lost 6, with 7 bases in between. Germline CDR1 and CDR2: MNHEY and SVGEGT. The CDR3 runs 12 residues.

This clonotype is a singleton in its sample. The chain links TRBV4-1 to TRBJ2-3; 7 positions match TRBD2. V lost 7 bases, J lost 2 bases, and 12 bases stayed unmatched. Germline values: CDR1 MGHRA, CDR2 YSYEKL. The CDR3 is 16 amino acids. For the CDR3, the DNA is TGCGCCAGCACCCACCCCGGAGCGGGATTCACAGATACGCAGTATTTT. This gives the protein CASTHPGAGFTDTQYF.

The V gene is TRBV7-6, the J gene TRBJ2-5, with D possibly TRBD2 on 7 matching bases. Trimming took 6 bases from V and 5 from J, leaving 19 bases between them. This CDR3 is 15 amino acids long. Germline V lookup: CDR1 SGHVS, CDR2 FNYEAQ. CDR3: CASRRSGGARETQYF. The CDR3 DNA reads TGTGCCAGCAGACGAAGTGGGGGGGCGCGGGAGACCCAGTACTTC. Full variable domain (rest looked up from reference TRBV7-6 and TRBJ2-5): GAGVSQSPRYKVTKRGQDVALRCDPISGHVSLYWYRQALGQGPEFLTYFNYEAQQDKSGLPNDRFSAERPEGSISTLTIQRTEQRDSAMYRCASRRSGGARETQYFGPGTRLLVL.

For the CDR3, the DNA is TGTGCCAGCAGTTACGGGTCAGGGGTGAGTCAGCCCCAGCATTTT. As protein: CASSYGSGVSQPQHF. This rearrangement joins TRBV6-2 or TRBV6-3 to TRBJ1-5; a weak D match, TRBD1 (6 bases). Trimming cost V 2 bases and J 6 bases, with 14 bases left between them. This CDR3 has 15 amino acids. The germline gives CDR1 MNHEY, CDR2 SVGEGT.

This rearrangement joins TRBV20-1 to TRBJ2-1, with D possibly being TRBD2 (6 bases). V was cut by 5 bases and J by 3 bases, with 20 bases left in between. The CDR3 length is 16 residues. The germline V gene has CDR1 DFQATT and CDR2 SNEGSKA (reference sequence). The CDR3 region is CSAGRLVVGNYNEQFF. The CDR3 DNA reads as TGCAGTGCTGGAAGACTAGTAGTTGGGAACTACAATGAGCAGTTCTTC.

This sequence joins TRBV24-1 and TRBJ2-2; tentatively, D is TRBD1 (5 bases). CDR1 is KGHDR, CDR2 SFDVKD, per germline. The CDR3 runs to 18 residues. The V gene lost 3 bases and the J gene lost 7 bases, with 23 bases spanning the gap. CDR3 sequence: CATSDLPVRQGIGGELFF. Here the CDR3 DNA reads TGTGCCACCAGTGATCTACCCGTCCGCCAGGGAATAGGCGGGGAGCTGTTTTTT.

This chain connects TRBV20-1 to TRBJ1-1; perhaps TRBD1 as D (5 bases). Germline loops: CDR1 DFQATT, CDR2 SNEGSKA (reference sequence). CDR3 length equals 13 residues. With 0 bases removed from V and 7 bases from J, the gap between germline ends came to 12 bases. Here the CDR3 reads CSARELQGREAFF. The CDR3 DNA reads as TGCAGTGCTAGAGAATTGCAGGGTCGTGAAGCTTTCTTT.

Only one count was recorded for this clonotype. The chain uses TRBV5-8 and TRBJ2-1; D is undetermined. V was shortened by 4 bases and J by 9 bases, with 14 bases between the two germline ends. CDR1 is SGHTS, CDR2 YDEGEE, per germline. The CDR3 loop spans 13 amino acids. CDR3 nucleotides: TGTGCCAGCAGCCCCGGGTCGTTGGGTGAGCAGTTCTTC. Protein product: CASSPGSLGEQFF.

Ten or more counts support this clonotype. The chain is built from TRBV20-1 and TRBJ1-1; 7 bases agree with TRBD1. Germline V gene sequence: CDR1 DFQATT, CDR2 SNEGSKA (reference sequence). CDR3 length: 13 amino acids. Trimming at V came to 6 bases and at J to 2 bases, leaving 6 bases not matched to a gene. The CDR3 reads CSARDSLNTEAFF. CDR3 DNA sequence: TGCAGTGCGAGGGACAGCTTAAACACTGAAGCTTTCTTT.

The chain employs TRBV11-2 and TRBJ2-5; D is uncertain. This CDR3 is built from 14 residues. Trimming removed 1 base from V and 5 bases from J, with 11 bases in between. Germline CDR1 SGHAT, CDR2 FQNNGV. The CDR3 DNA follows: TGTGCCAGCAGCTTAGGGCTGAATGGGGAGACCCAGTACTTC. Encoded protein: CASSLGLNGETQYF.

The chain uses TRBV18 and TRBJ1-1; D gene uncertain. The V and J ends lost 8 bases and 6 bases respectively, with 16 bases between them. This CDR3 is 13 amino acids long. Germline CDR1 and CDR2: KGHSH and LQKENI. CDR3 protein: CASAQWGVAEAFF. Written as DNA, the CDR3 is TGTGCCAGCGCACAGTGGGGAGTGGCTGAAGCTTTCTTT.

The chain links TRBV7-9 to TRBJ2-7, with a possible D match to TRBD2 (5 bases). V was trimmed by 0 bases and J by 2 bases, leaving 8 bases between them. Germline CDR1 SEHNR, CDR2 FQNEAQ (reference sequence). This CDR3 contains 14 residues. CDR3 protein: CASSLARAAYEQYF. The CDR3 nucleotides are TGTGCCAGCAGCTTAGCGCGGGCCGCCTACGAGCAGTACTTC.

This clonotype was seen a few times. The chain combines TRBV28 with TRBJ2-2; D remains ambiguous. V was trimmed by 3 bases and J by 6 bases, leaving 8 bases between them. The CDR3 runs to 13 residues. Germline V gene lookup returns CDR1 MDHEN and CDR2 SYDVKM. The CDR3 sequence: CASSFWVSGELFF. CDR3 nucleotide sequence: TGTGCCAGCAGTTTTTGGGTGTCCGGGGAGCTGTTTTTT. Looking up the rest from reference TRBV28 and TRBJ2-2 gives the full variable domain: DVKVTQSSRYLVKRTGEKVFLECVQDMDHENMFWYRQDPGLGLRLIYFSYDVKMKEKGDIPEGYSVSREKKERFSLILESASTNQTSMYLCASSFWVSGELFFGEGSRLTVL.

The chain recombines TRBV7-8 with TRBJ1-2; D might be TRBD1 (5 bases). Per the germline V gene, CDR1 is SGHVS and CDR2 is FQNEAQ. CDR3 length: 15 amino acids. V was clipped by 5 bases and J by 6 bases, with 19 bases between them. CDR3 sequence (DNA): TGTGCCAGCAGCCTGCGGGACCGAGCTTCCGATGGCTACACCTTC. Its protein is CASSLRDRASDGYTF. Complete variable domain (other parts from reference TRBV7-8 and TRBJ1-2): GAGVSQSPRYKVAKRGQDVALRCDPISGHVSLFWYQQALGQGPEFLTYFQNEAQLDKSGLPSDRFFAERPEGSVSTLKIQRTQQEDSAVYLCASSLRDRASDGYTFGSGTRLTVV.

On this clonotype itself: A read error may account for a junction end that differs from germline. The V gene is TRBV27, the J gene TRBJ2-2; 7 nucleotides agree with TRBD1. Per the germline V gene, CDR1 is MNHEY and CDR2 is SMNVEV (reference sequence). This CDR3 has 17 amino acids. The CDR3 sequence is CASSFQRDRMNSGELFF. Written as DNA, the CDR3 is TGTGCCAGCAGTTTCCAGAGGGACAGAATGAACTCCGGGGAGCTGTTTTTT.

The count of this clonotype is one. This rearrangement joins TRBV5-5 to TRBJ2-1; 9 nucleotides match TRBD2. In germline, CDR1 is SGHKS, CDR2 YYEKEE (reference sequence). J was trimmed by 0 bases and V by 7 bases; bases with no gene match: 5. This CDR3 contains 15 residues. The CDR3 here is CASGREGSSYNEQFF. CDR3 bases: TGTGCCAGCGGGCGGGAGGGAAGCTCCTACAATGAGCAGTTCTTC.

This clonotype came up a few times. The V and J genes are TRBV6-2 or TRBV6-3 and TRBJ1-5, with 8 bases fitting TRBD1. CDR1 and CDR2 (germline): MNHEY, SVGEGT. The CDR3 totals 14 residues. V shed 0 bases, J shed 7 bases, and the junction held 2 bases outside the gene matches. DNA for the CDR3: TGTGCCAGCAGTTACTCGACAGGGGCCCAGCCCCAGCATTTT. This encodes CASSYSTGAQPQHF.